Below, 30 T cell receptor beta chains from the same sample are listed, as sequenced in a study of brain T cells in children with intractable seizures. Time point noted: blood from clinic visit 5 months post-surgery; TSC patient then seizure free. This table comes from immunoSEQ multiplex PCR, and its TCRdb copy is limited to in-frame clones, with some not included. The sample lists about 340,000 clones, roughly 93% occurring once. The sequenced sample was peripheral blood, obtained 4 to 6 months after surgery. The receptors here all came from a boy younger than two with tuberous sclerosis and intractable seizures.

In regard to this clone: Other DNA sequences in this sample translate to the same CDR3. The chain has TRBV12-3 or TRBV12-4 and TRBJ2-3; D call uncertain. Trimming took 0 bases from V and 4 from J, leaving 2 bases between them. This CDR3 contains 12 residues. The DNA of the CDR3 is TGTGCCAGCAGTTTAGCCCCAGATACGCAGTATTTT. It yields the protein CASSLAPDTQYF.

The sample holds one count of this clone. The chain recombines TRBV30 with TRBJ1-1; maybe TRBD1 (6 bases). Germline loops: CDR1 GTSNPN, CDR2 SVGIG (reference sequence). V lost 4 bases to trimming and J lost 1 base, with 13 bases between them. This CDR3 has 14 residues. The CDR3 spells CAWTAGAPNTEAFF. As DNA, the CDR3 is TGTGCCTGGACTGCGGGGGCCCCGAACACTGAAGCTTTCTTT.

This chain connects TRBV14 to TRBJ2-3; TRBD1 is a possible D gene (6 bases). Germline lookup yields CDR1 SGHDN and CDR2 FVKESK. Deletions cut 3 bases from V and 6 bases from J, with 10 bases between. The CDR3 is 13 residues long. The CDR3 is CASSHIRGDTQYF. CDR3 sequence (DNA): TGTGCCAGCAGCCACATCAGGGGTGATACGCAGTATTTT.

The chain couples TRBV13 to TRBJ2-3; 10 bases agree with TRBD2. CDR3 size: 16 residues. V was pared by 2 bases and J by 5 bases, with 7 bases of the junction left unmatched. Looked up from germline, CDR1 is PRHDT and CDR2 is FYEKMQ (reference sequence). The CDR3 DNA sequence: TGTGCCAGCAGCTTAAGGGCTAGCGGGAGTGGAGATACGCAGTATTTT. Amino acids: CASSLRASGSGDTQYF. Complete variable domain (other parts from reference TRBV13 and TRBJ2-3): AAGVIQSPRHLIKEKRETATLKCYPIPRHDTVYWYQQGPGQDPQFLISFYEKMQSDKGSIPDRFSAQQFSDYHSELNMSSLELGDSALYFCASSLRASGSGDTQYFGPGTRLTVL.

V gene TRBV30 combines with J gene TRBJ1-4; 11 positions match TRBD1. The ends lost 0 bases at V and 0 bases at J; junction bases unmatched: 9. Germline values: CDR1 GTSNPN, CDR2 SVGIG (reference sequence). The CDR3 is made up of 19 amino acids. The CDR3 spells CAWSVKGQGDHATNEKLFF. The DNA for the CDR3 is TGTGCCTGGAGTGTGAAGGGACAGGGGGACCATGCAACTAATGAAAAACTGTTTTTT. The full variable domain, completed using reference TRBV30 and TRBJ1-4, is SQTIHQWPATLVQPVGSPLSLECTVEGTSNPNLYWYRQAAGRGLQLLFYSVGIGQISSEVPQNLSASRPQDRQFILSSKKLLLSDSGFYLCAWSVKGQGDHATNEKLFFGSGTQLSVL.

J is TRBJ1-4 and V is TRBV2; TRBD1 matches at 7 bases. The CDR3 is made up of 14 amino acids. The germline V gene encodes CDR1 SNHLY and CDR2 FYNNEI. The V segment lost 3 bases and the J segment 8 bases; nucleotides outside the gene matches: 6. This CDR3 is CASSEGTVNEKLFF. DNA of the CDR3: TGTGCCAGCAGTGAGGGGACAGTGAACGAAAAACTGTTTTTT.

Of note for this clone: At one end, the junction sequence differs from germline, possibly due to a read error. This chain connects TRBV7-7 to TRBJ2-5; 7 bases align to TRBD2. The CDR3 is 15 residues long. Looked up from germline, CDR1 is SSHAT and CDR2 is FNYEAQ (reference sequence). Here the CDR3 reads CASTLHPSGQETQYF. DNA of the CDR3: TGTGCTAGCACCTTACACCCTAGCGGCCAAGAGACCCAGTACTTC.

The genes are TRBV19 and TRBJ1-5; TRBD1 matches at 8 bases. This CDR3 is built from 17 residues. Unmatched junction bases numbered 14, after V lost 10 bases and J lost 0 bases. Per germline, CDR1 LNHDA and CDR2 SQIVND (reference sequence). CDR3 sequence (DNA): TGTGCCACCTCCTCCGGGACAGGTTTTGATAGCAATCAGCCCCAGCATTTT. Translation gives CATSSGTGFDSNQPQHF. The variable domain in full, with the rest retrieved from reference TRBV19 and TRBJ1-5, is DGGITQSPKYLFRKEGQNVTLSCEQNLNHDAMYWYRQDPGQGLRLIYYSQIVNDFQKGDIAEGYSVSREKKESFPLTVTSAQKNPTAFYLCATSSGTGFDSNQPQHFGDGTRLSIL.

This rearrangement joins TRBV5-6 to TRBJ2-7; a weak D match, TRBD2 (6 bases). Germline V gene lookup returns CDR1 SGHDT and CDR2 YYEEEE. This CDR3 has 14 residues. Trimming cost V 1 base and J 3 bases, with 11 bases left between them. The CDR3 nucleotides read TGTGCCAGCAGCTTGATTGCTAGCGTCTACGAGCAGTACTTC. This encodes CASSLIASVYEQYF.

This clone occurred once. The chain uses TRBV30 and TRBJ2-7; D call uncertain. The CDR3 is 12 amino acids. Trimming took off 5 bases at V and 4 bases at J, with 12 bases between the two ends. CDR1 and CDR2 (germline): GTSNPN, SVGIG (reference sequence). Here the CDR3 reads CAWRLPKYEQYF. The CDR3, as DNA: TGTGCCTGGCGACTGCCCAAGTACGAGCAGTACTTC.

The rearrangement links TRBV4-1 to TRBJ1-2; 9 nucleotides match TRBD1. The CDR3 consists of 17 residues. CDR1 is MGHRA and CDR2 is YSYEKL in the germline V gene. V shed 0 bases, J shed 2 bases, and the junction held 7 bases outside the gene matches. The CDR3 DNA is TGCGCCAGCAGCCAAGAGGGGGACAGGGCCGTCAACTATGGCTACACCTTC. It encodes CASSQEGDRAVNYGYTF.

V usage is TRBV10-3 and J usage is TRBJ1-3; TRBD1 is a possible D gene (6 bases). The length of the CDR3 is 14 residues. The V end lost 8 bases, the J end lost 1 base, and 12 bases lay between the germline ends. Looked up from germline, CDR1 is ENHRY and CDR2 is SYGVKD. Written as DNA, the CDR3 is TGTGCCATCGGGGACAATTTATCTGGAAACACCATATATTTT. As protein: CAIGDNLSGNTIYF.

The gene calls are TRBV5-8 and TRBJ2-1; no definite D call. Trimming stripped 0 bases from V and 0 bases from J, with 10 bases between. Looked up from germline, CDR1 is SGHTS and CDR2 is YDEGEE. The CDR3 is 16 residues long. The CDR3 DNA sequence: TGTGCCAGCAGCTTGGTGAGTTCTAGCTCCTACAATGAGCAGTTCTTC. Amino acids: CASSLVSSSSYNEQFF. Drawing the rest from reference TRBV5-8 and TRBJ2-1, the complete variable domain is EAGVTQSPTHLIKTRGQQATLRCSPISGHTSVYWYQQALGLGLQFLLWYDEGEERNRGNFPPRFSGRQFPNYSSELNVNALELEDSALYLCASSLVSSSSYNEQFFGPGTRLTVL.

The CDR3 protein is CSAPLGGRQYF. CDR3 DNA: TGCAGTGCCCCCCTTGGGGGCCGGCAGTACTTC. The V and J genes are TRBV20-1 and TRBJ2-7, with TRBD1 as a possible D gene (6 bases). The CDR3 sequence is 11 residues long. Germline V gene data show CDR1 as DFQATT and CDR2 as SNEGSKA (reference sequence). V was trimmed by 6 bases and J by 9 bases, leaving 15 bases between them.

V usage is TRBV6-5 and J usage is TRBJ2-7; D is perhaps TRBD1 (7 bases). CDR1 and CDR2 from the germline V gene are MNHEY and SVGAGI. The V and J ends lost 5 bases and 5 bases respectively, with 13 bases between them. This CDR3 comprises 13 residues. The CDR3 here is CASSQSRGDEQYF. CDR3 DNA sequence: TGTGCCAGCAGTCAGTCCAGGGGGGACGAGCAGTACTTC.

This clone was counted a few times. The chain links TRBV2 to TRBJ2-3; possible D gene TRBD2, 6 bases. Germline V gene sequence: CDR1 SNHLY, CDR2 FYNNEI. V was shortened by 3 bases and J by 4 bases, with 11 bases between the two germline ends. This CDR3 has 14 residues. CDR3 loop: CASSDYWGADTQYF. The CDR3 DNA reads TGTGCCAGCAGTGATTATTGGGGGGCAGATACGCAGTATTTT.

This clone was observed once. The V and J genes are TRBV7-9 and TRBJ2-7; maybe TRBD1 (6 bases). The CDR3 runs to 15 residues. Trimming left V 5 bases short and J 4 bases short, with 18 bases between. Germline values: CDR1 SEHNR, CDR2 FQNEAQ (reference sequence). CDR3 DNA: TGTGCCAGCAGCGGGAAGGACAGCAAGCCGTACGAGCAGTACTTC. It yields the protein CASSGKDSKPYEQYF.

The chain employs TRBV11-2 and TRBJ2-4; tentatively, D is TRBD2 (6 bases). The CDR3 runs to 17 residues. V was clipped by 5 bases and J by 0 bases, with 17 bases between them. The germline V gene encodes CDR1 SGHAT and CDR2 FQNNGV. The CDR3 DNA reads TGTGCCAGCAGCCCCAGCTTGGGGAGGACAGCCAAAAACATTCAGTACTTC. Protein: CASSPSLGRTAKNIQYF.

The chain joins TRBV19 to TRBJ2-7, with TRBD1 identical over 8 bases. The germline gives CDR1 LNHDA, CDR2 SQIVND (reference sequence). The CDR3 contains 14 residues. V dropped 3 bases and J dropped 4; count of bases not matched to a gene: 5. In nucleotides, the CDR3 is TGTGCCAGTAGTATCTACAGGGGGAAGTACGAGCAGTACTTC. It yields the protein CASSIYRGKYEQYF.

This rearrangement joins TRBV7-9 to TRBJ2-5; weak D call: TRBD2 (6 bases). Trimming cost V 3 bases and J 1 base, with 9 bases left between them. Per the germline V gene, CDR1 is SEHNR and CDR2 is FQNEAQ (reference sequence). This CDR3 contains 14 residues. The CDR3 sequence is CASSLVGLQETQYF. CDR3 nucleotide sequence: TGTGCCAGCAGCTTGGTGGGACTCCAAGAGACCCAGTACTTC.

The chain carries TRBV5-4 and TRBJ1-2; 7 nucleotides line up with TRBD1. CDR1 is SGHNT, CDR2 YYREEE, per germline (reference sequence). V lost 5 bases, J lost 2 bases, and 9 bases stayed unmatched. The CDR3 contains 15 residues. CDR3 DNA: TGTGCCAGCAGTCGACCCGGGACAGAGAACTATGGCTACACCTTC. It translates to CASSRPGTENYGYTF.

This clone was detected a few times. The genes are TRBV4-1 and TRBJ2-1; either TRBD1 or TRBD2 may fit D (5 bases each). The ends were cut back, 3 bases at V and 10 bases at J, with 13 bases in the middle. CDR1 and CDR2 (germline): MGHRA, YSYEKL. This CDR3 is built from 13 residues. The CDR3 nucleotides read TGCGCCAGCAGCCAGGAGCCGAGGGGAGAGCAGTTCTTC. Translated: CASSQEPRGEQFF.

J is TRBJ2-5 and V is TRBV19, with no clear D. V was trimmed by 5 bases and J by 5 bases, leaving 12 bases between them. This CDR3 comprises 13 residues. Germline lookup yields CDR1 LNHDA and CDR2 SQIVND (reference sequence). DNA for the CDR3: TGTGCCAGTAGTTACAAGTTGGGGGAGACCCAGTACTTC. This sequence encodes CASSYKLGETQYF.

Turning to this clone: One junction end does not reproduce the germline sequence, and a read error may be involved. The CDR3 protein is CASSHSYEQYF. CDR3 in DNA: TGTGCCAGCAGTCACTCCTACGAGCAGTACTTC. The V and J genes are TRBV6-6 and TRBJ2-7; D gene uncertain. Germline CDR1 reads MNHNY; CDR2 reads SVGAGI (reference sequence). The CDR3 length is 11 residues.

The chain employs TRBV5-4 and TRBJ1-1, with 7 bases matching TRBD1. CDR1 is SGHNT, CDR2 YYREEE, per germline (reference sequence). The V gene end was trimmed by 0 bases and the J gene end by 9 bases; junction bases not matched to a gene: 5. The CDR3 runs 13 residues. The CDR3: CASSLEAGGKAFF. Here the CDR3 DNA reads TGTGCCAGCAGCTTGGAGGCAGGGGGAAAAGCTTTCTTT. Supplemented by reference TRBV5-4 and TRBJ1-1, the full variable domain reads ETGVTQSPTHLIKTRGQQVTLRCSSQSGHNTVSWYQQALGQGPQFIFQYYREEENGRGNFPPRFSGLQFPNYSSELNVNALELDDSALYLCASSLEAGGKAFFGQGTRLTVV.

The chain recombines TRBV10-3 with TRBJ1-3, with D maybe TRBD1 (6 bases). V was cut by 11 bases and J by 7 bases, with 27 bases left in between. Germline assignment: CDR1 ENHRY and CDR2 SYGVKD. This CDR3 region has 16 residues. The chain's CDR3 is CALGGTRGPPWNTIYF. The CDR3 DNA reads as TGTGCCCTCGGAGGGACACGGGGGCCACCTTGGAACACCATATATTTT.

The chain uses TRBV15 and TRBJ2-4, with a tentative D call TRBD2 (6 bases). CDR1 is LNHNV and CDR2 is YYDKDF in the germline V gene (reference sequence). The CDR3 consists of 17 residues. Trimming cost V 1 base and J 1 base, with 14 bases left between them. The CDR3 sequence: CATSRVTGGAAKNIQYF. For the CDR3, the DNA is TGTGCCACCAGCAGAGTTACAGGCGGGGCGGCCAAAAACATTCAGTACTTC.

This chain uses TRBV7-9 with TRBJ1-1; 10 bases line up with TRBD1. V was pared by 5 bases and J by 3 bases, with 9 bases of the junction left unmatched. Germline loops: CDR1 SEHNR, CDR2 FQNEAQ (reference sequence). The CDR3 totals 16 residues. The CDR3 is CASSRTGGVAYTEAFF. CDR3 sequence (DNA): TGTGCCAGCAGCCGGACAGGGGGGGTCGCATACACTGAAGCTTTCTTT.

The gene calls are TRBV5-1 and TRBJ2-7; D remains ambiguous. Germline lookup yields CDR1 SGHRS and CDR2 YFSETQ. V lost 5 bases, J lost 3 bases, and 15 bases lay in between. The CDR3 runs 14 residues. The CDR3 here is CASRAYHDLYEQYF. The CDR3 DNA reads as TGCGCCAGCAGGGCATACCACGACCTCTACGAGCAGTACTTC.

The chain links TRBV20-1 to TRBJ2-3; no clear D. V dropped 3 bases and J dropped 4 bases, with 2 bases sitting between them. Per the germline V gene, CDR1 is DFQATT and CDR2 is SNEGSKA (reference sequence). The CDR3 has 10 residues. The DNA for the CDR3 is TGCAGTGCTAGTTCAGATACGCAGTATTTT. Its translation is CSASSDTQYF.